The sequence of this T cell receptor beta chain was determined in a study of identical twins. The table lists this clonotype with a few counts. What it binds is unknown. Donors uniformly comprised healthy Caucasians. Study-level findings and limits: The abundant beta clonotypes from cord blood had fewer insertions, and memory repertoires had none of this. Sharing of beta out-of-frame sequences by twins showed a weaker excess.

The cDNA had a unique molecular identifier and a template-switch universal primer site. TCRdb reprocessed the 5' RACE reads via MiXCR and lists one record per CDR3 protein. The data hold roughly 1.6 million distinct CDR3 sequences, with under 35% observed a single time. The specimen sequenced was cord blood. The clonotype comes from a newborn girl in good health.

CDR3 nucleotides: TGCGCCAGCAGCCGGTTCGACAGGGGGCCGGTCAAAAACATTCAGTACTTC. This codes for CASSRFDRGPVKNIQYF. V gene TRBV4-1 combines with J gene TRBJ2-4; 10 bases line up with TRBD1. The CDR3 loop spans 17 amino acids. V trimming: 4 bases; J trimming: 3 bases; junction bases outside the gene matches: 9. CDR1 is MGHRA, CDR2 YSYEKL, per germline.